Given below is one T cell receptor beta chain in context. Its specificity is unknown. The sample originates from a study of CD8 T cells in ankylosing spondylitis. General observations from the study: One TCR beta motif, made up of roughly eight highly homologous variants, appeared characteristic of ankylosing spondylitis blood.

MiXCR was run by TCRdb on the 5' RACE reads, yielding one entry per CDR3 protein. The sample shows a few hundred thousand distinct CDR3 sequences, around a tenth of them seen only once. Trimming removed 3 bases at V and 3 bases at J, with 11 bases between. There are 14 residues in the CDR3. Germline assignment: CDR1 WNHNN and CDR2 SYGVQD (reference sequence). The source is a female donor with ankylosing spondylitis or in good health (not recorded which). The genes are TRBV10-1 and TRBJ1-2; D is uncertain. Sequencing input: blood, either unsorted or a sorted T cell fraction (not recorded which). Written as DNA, the CDR3 is TGCGCCAGCAGTGACAAGGGCAGAGACTATGGCTACACCTTC. Amino acid sequence: CASSDKGRDYGYTF.